This T cell receptor (beta chain) was obtained from a study of blood T cell repertoires in COVID-19. In the study overall: COVID-19 samples collected from the United States, Italy and Spain covered acute and convalescent phases.

Produced via immunoSEQ multiplex PCR; TCRdb's table is partial and in-frame only. The sample shows some 130,000 clones, roughly nine tenths of them seen only once. This CDR3 region has 15 residues. The V gene's germline CDR1 is LGHDT and CDR2 YNNKEL (reference sequence). V lost 4 bases, J lost 8 bases, and 18 bases lay in between. The chain is built from TRBV3-1 (or the pseudogene TRBV3-2) and TRBJ2-1, with D perhaps matching TRBD2 (5 bases). The receptor comes from a man in his forties or fifties with active COVID-19. The source material was peripheral blood. The CDR3 coding sequence is TGTGCCAGCAGCCCAACGGCGGGTCCGACCGATGAGCAGTTCTTC. Translating gives CASSPTAGPTDEQFF.